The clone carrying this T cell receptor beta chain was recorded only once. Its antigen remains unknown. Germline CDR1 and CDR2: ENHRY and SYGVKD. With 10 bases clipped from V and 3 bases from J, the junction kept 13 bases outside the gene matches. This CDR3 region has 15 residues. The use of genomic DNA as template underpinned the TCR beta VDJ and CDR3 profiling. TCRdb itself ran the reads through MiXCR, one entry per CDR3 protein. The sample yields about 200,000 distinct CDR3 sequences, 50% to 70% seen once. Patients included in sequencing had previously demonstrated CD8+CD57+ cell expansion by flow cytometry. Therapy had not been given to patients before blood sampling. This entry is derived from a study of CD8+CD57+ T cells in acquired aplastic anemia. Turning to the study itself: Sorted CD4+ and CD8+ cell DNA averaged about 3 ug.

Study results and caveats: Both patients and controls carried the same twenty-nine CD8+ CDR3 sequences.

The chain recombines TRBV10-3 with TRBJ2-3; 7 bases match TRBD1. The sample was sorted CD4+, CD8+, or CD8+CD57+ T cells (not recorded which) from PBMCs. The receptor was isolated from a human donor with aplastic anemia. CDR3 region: CATTGRQGATDTQYF. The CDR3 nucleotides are TGTGCCACCACAGGGCGACAGGGAGCAACAGATACGCAGTATTTT.